This paragraph reports one T cell receptor beta chain. Its antigen is unidentified. This sample stems from a study of a mutant IDH1 vaccine in newly diagnosed glioma. On the study more broadly: Patients got their first vaccination 4-6 weeks after radiotherapy alone, or with temozolomide cycles.

Study outcomes and limitations: Changes in top peripheral clonotypes did not appear linked to pseudoprogression.

Sequencing used immunoSEQ multiplex PCR; TCRdb keeps in-frame clones, though not all of them. The sample shows about 58,000 clones, approximately 79% of them seen only once. Time point given: week 5, during vaccination. Doses consisted of 300 ug of mutant IDH1 20-mer peptide each, paired with topical imiquimod. Per the germline V gene, CDR1 is SGDLS and CDR2 is YYNGEE. The CDR3 contains 13 residues. V was trimmed by 0 bases and J by 5 bases, leaving 7 bases between them. This sample comprised PBMCs, obtained from a glioma patient whose treatment included an IDH1 peptide vaccine. This chain joins TRBV9 and TRBJ2-3, with no clear D. This clonotype was obtained from a woman aged 50 to 60 with glioma. The CDR3 nucleotides are TGTGCCAGCAGCGTAGTAGAAGGAGATACGCAGTATTTT. Translated, it gives CASSVVEGDTQYF.